This paragraph reports one TCR beta chain. This entry is derived from a study of blood T cell repertoires in COVID-19. Study-level information: PBMCs, B-cell-depleted T cells, or T cells provided the cDNA or gDNA that made up the material.

Participant-reported clinical history was the basis for cohort assignment. What the recovered Cohort 3 donors had was two negative PCRs, clearance, or symptom resolution. The germline CDR1 and CDR2 sequences are MNHEY and SVGAGI. The CDR3 is made up of 16 amino acids. V was trimmed by 7 bases and J by 4 bases, leaving 22 bases between them. Study processing details: Estimated nucleated cell counts came from reference gene primer amplification. TCRdb's copy holds only in-frame clones and misses some; the assay was immunoSEQ multiplex PCR. From that table come the V and J calls and clone size; the DNA was used to work out D and trimming. The table has about 140,000 clones, over 75% seen once.

Sequences were obtained from PBMCs or T cells enriched from blood (not recorded which). The TCR originated in a woman in her forties or fifties who had recovered from COVID-19. The V gene is TRBV6-5, the J gene TRBJ1-1; a weak D match, TRBD1 (6 bases). Here the CDR3 DNA reads TGTGCCAGCACCTACTCGTGGAGGATGGACAGCACTGAAGCTTTCTTT. It yields the protein CASTYSWRMDSTEAFF.